The 10 T cell receptor beta chains below were found in one sample sequenced in a study of blood T cell repertoires in COVID-19. Assay: immunoSEQ multiplex PCR; the TCRdb copy retains only in-frame clones and omits some. This table has some 150,000 clones, around 83% appearing once. The sample was peripheral blood. The origin of the receptors is a man aged 40-50 years with acute or convalescent COVID-19.

The V call is TRBV5-5, the J call TRBJ2-1; D gene ambiguous. Germline V CDR1 and CDR2: SGHKS, YYEKEE (reference sequence). Trimming removed 0 bases from V and 10 bases from J, with 8 bases in between. This CDR3 comprises 12 residues. CDR3 DNA: TGTGCCAGCAGCTTGGAGGTCGGGGAGCAGTTCTTC. Its protein is CASSLEVGEQFF.

The rearrangement joins TRBV4-2 to TRBJ1-2; no clear D. This CDR3 is 13 amino acids long. The V end lost 1 base, the J end lost 2 bases, and 5 bases lay between the germline ends. Germline V CDR1 and CDR2: LGHNA, YNFKEQ. Here the CDR3 reads CASSQGQNYGYTF. For the CDR3, the DNA is TGTGCCAGCAGCCAAGGACAAAACTATGGCTACACCTTC.

The rearrangement joins TRBV9 to TRBJ1-2; TRBD1 is a possible D gene (6 bases). Trimming pared 0 bases from V and 7 bases from J, leaving 16 bases between. Germline lookup yields CDR1 SGDLS and CDR2 YYNGEE. CDR3 length: 15 amino acids. CDR3 bases: TGTGCCAGCAGCGTAGGGCAGGGGCGAGGATTTGGCTACACCTTC. Amino acids: CASSVGQGRGFGYTF.

This clone turned up a few times. The chain combines TRBV5-1 with TRBJ1-1, with 10 bases matching TRBD1. Trimming cost V 0 bases and J 6 bases; bases outside gene matches: 11. The CDR3 spans 17 residues. The germline V gene has CDR1 SGHRS and CDR2 YFSETQ. CDR3 region: CASSLDGTGVRWAEAFF. The CDR3 DNA reads as TGCGCCAGCAGCTTGGACGGGACAGGGGTAAGGTGGGCTGAAGCTTTCTTT.

This chain links TRBV9 with TRBJ2-3, with 9 bases fitting TRBD2. The germline CDR1 and CDR2 sequences are SGDLS and YYNGEE. The CDR3 is 15 residues long. Germline trimming cut 3 bases from V and 4 bases from J; bases unmatched to any gene: 6. CDR3 in amino acids: CASSAGTSSADTQYF. Written as DNA, the CDR3 is TGTGCCAGCAGCGCCGGGACTAGCAGTGCAGATACGCAGTATTTT. Full variable domain (outside the CDR3, taken from reference TRBV9 and TRBJ2-3): DSGVTQTPKHLITATGQRVTLRCSPRSGDLSVYWYQQSLDQGLQFLIQYYNGEERAKGNILERFSAQQFPDLHSELNLSSLELGDSALYFCASSAGTSSADTQYFGPGTRLTVL.

This chain uses TRBV5-1 with TRBJ1-5; no reliable D call. The CDR3 runs 15 residues. Germline loops: CDR1 SGHRS, CDR2 YFSETQ. The ends were cut back, 0 bases at V and 6 bases at J, with 13 bases in the middle. CDR3 region: CASSLEAGRGQPQHF. DNA of the CDR3: TGCGCCAGCAGCTTGGAAGCGGGCCGGGGTCAGCCCCAGCATTTT.

The V gene is TRBV5-1, the J gene TRBJ2-2; 8 bases are shared with TRBD1. The CDR3 length is 18 residues. V shed 5 bases and J 5 bases; nucleotides not matched to a gene: 17. Germline V CDR1 and CDR2: SGHRS, YFSETQ. In nucleotides, the CDR3 is TGCGCCAGCAGAACCGGGACAGGATCAATGAGGAGAACCGGGGAGCTGTTTTTT. Translation: CASRTGTGSMRRTGELFF.

The chain carries TRBV5-1 and TRBJ1-3; no firm D call. The CDR3 is 15 amino acids. V was clipped by 0 bases and J by 0 bases, with 7 bases between them. The V gene's germline CDR1 is SGHRS and CDR2 YFSETQ. The CDR3 sequence: CASSLETISGNTIYF. The CDR3 DNA sequence: TGCGCCAGCAGCTTGGAGACTATCTCTGGAAACACCATATATTTT. Drawing the rest from reference TRBV5-1 and TRBJ1-3, the complete variable domain is KAGVTQTPRYLIKTRGQQVTLSCSPISGHRSVSWYQQTPGQGLQFLFEYFSETQRNKGNFPGRFSGRQFSNSRSEMNVSTLELGDSALYLCASSLETISGNTIYFGEGSWLTVV.

The chain has TRBV19 and TRBJ2-7; 7 bases align to TRBD1. V was clipped by 6 bases and J by 2 bases; unmatched bases: 4. Germline CDR1 is LNHDA and CDR2 is SQIVND (reference sequence). This CDR3 is 13 amino acids long. The CDR3 loop is CASSRQGTYEQYF. CDR3 nucleotides: TGTGCCAGTAGCCGACAGGGAACCTACGAGCAGTACTTC.

The chain joins TRBV5-4 to TRBJ1-2, with D maybe TRBD1 (6 bases). Germline lookup yields CDR1 SGHNT and CDR2 YYREEE (reference sequence). V was clipped by 4 bases and J by 3 bases, with 10 bases between them. The CDR3 is made up of 13 amino acids. In nucleotides, the CDR3 is TGTGCCAGCAGCCCGGACAGCTACTATGGCTACACCTTC. Translated, it gives CASSPDSYYGYTF.